These 21 T cell receptor beta chains originate from one sample sequenced in a study of CXCR3-negative and CXCR3-positive naive CD8 T cells. Study results and limitations: CXCR3-positive naive cells carried more hydrophobic TRB CDR3s than CXCR3-negative ones.

Antigens for these TCRs are unknown. Libraries were UMI-labeled 5' RACE TRB cDNA. TCRdb reprocessed the 5' RACE reads and stores each CDR3 protein as one record, lacking DNA. The table for this sample gives some 110,000 distinct CDR3 sequences. Sequenced sample: naive CXCR3+ CD8+ T cells from blood. As to subset: CD45RO-CCR7+CD27+CD95- naive CD8+ T cells expressing CXCR3 (TNR3+). Every receptor here comes from a human donor in good health. Some clones in this sample may be carry-over from other donors' samples.

The chain is built from TRBV28 and TRBJ1-3; TCRdb reports TRBD1, a call that lacks DNA to check it against. Per the germline V gene, CDR1 is MDHEN and CDR2 is SYDVKM. This CDR3 region has 17 residues. CDR3 in amino acids: CASSLLTGGNSGNTIYF. Using reference TRBV28 and TRBJ1-3 for the parts outside the CDR3, the full variable domain is DVKVTQSSRYLVKRTGEKVFLECVQDMDHENMFWYRQDPGLGLRLIYFSYDVKMKEKGDIPEGYSVSREKKERFSLILESASTNQTSMYLCASSLLTGGNSGNTIYFGEGSWLTVV.

This sequence joins TRBV5-4 and TRBJ2-5; checking the TCRdb D call of TRBD2 is not possible without DNA. CDR1 and CDR2 from the germline V gene are SGHNT and YYREEE (reference sequence). The CDR3 is 14 amino acids. Here the CDR3 reads CASSGTTSRGTQYF.

This chain links TRBV7-9 with TRBJ2-1. The CDR3 runs to 14 residues. The germline V gene has CDR1 SEHNR and CDR2 FQNEAQ (reference sequence). This CDR3 reads CASTEGSSYNEQFF. The entire variable domain, with the rest obtained from reference TRBV7-9 and TRBJ2-1, is as follows: DTGVSQNPRHKITKRGQNVTFRCDPISEHNRLYWYRQTLGQGPEFLTYFQNEAQLEKSRLLSDRFSAERPKGSFSTLEIQRTEQGDSAMYLCASTEGSSYNEQFFGPGTRLTVL.

V usage is TRBV14 and J usage is TRBJ2-2; the TCRdb D gene call, TRBD1, has no DNA to confirm it. The CDR3 length is 16 residues. The germline gives CDR1 SGHDN, CDR2 FVKESK. The CDR3 loop is CASSLRKQGAAGELFF.

The chain carries TRBV5-8 and TRBJ1-1; TCRdb's D call of TRBD1 is untestable without DNA. This CDR3 contains 18 residues. Germline CDR1 is SGHTS and CDR2 is YDEGEE. CDR3 amino acids: CASSPADRGLRLNTEAFF.

The chain joins TRBV29-1 to TRBJ1-1. Germline loops: CDR1 SQVTM, CDR2 ANQGSEA. This CDR3 comprises 13 residues. CDR3 in amino acids: CSVVDGANTEAFF.

The J gene is TRBJ2-3, the V gene TRBV27; TCRdb picks TRBD2, but there is no DNA to check that call. The CDR3 totals 12 residues. Germline V gene sequence: CDR1 MNHEY, CDR2 SMNVEV (reference sequence). CDR3 protein: CASSYGREPQYF.

The chain couples TRBV7-9 to TRBJ2-1; TCRdb indicates TRBD2, and absent DNA this call remains unverified. Germline V gene sequence: CDR1 SEHNR, CDR2 FQNEAQ (reference sequence). This CDR3 has 15 residues. The CDR3 here is CASSPVAGSYNEQFF.

The chain combines TRBV9 with TRBJ1-1; as DNA is missing, the TRBD1 call by TCRdb cannot be tested. The CDR3 is 15 residues long. CDR1 SGDLS and CDR2 YYNGEE come from the germline V gene. CDR3 sequence reads: CASSNLGRPNTEAFF. Based on the CDR3 plus reference TRBV9 and TRBJ1-1, the full variable domain is DSGVTQTPKHLITATGQRVTLRCSPRSGDLSVYWYQQSLDQGLQFLIQYYNGEERAKGNILERFSAQQFPDLHSELNLSSLELGDSALYFCASSNLGRPNTEAFFGQGTRLTVV.

The chain joins TRBV18 to TRBJ2-1; TCRdb designates TRBD1, a call that cannot be tested without DNA. Per germline, CDR1 KGHSH and CDR2 LQKENI. This CDR3 has 16 residues. The CDR3 is CASSPRGSLLYNEQFF.

The chain joins TRBV10-3 to TRBJ2-3. The CDR3 covers 13 residues. Germline CDR1 is ENHRY and CDR2 is SYGVKD. CDR3 residues: CAIKIENSDTQYF.

The gene calls are TRBV20-1 and TRBJ1-5; the D call of TRBD1 rests on TCRdb alone, since no DNA is present to check it. Germline V gene lookup returns CDR1 DFQATT and CDR2 SNEGSKA (reference sequence). CDR3 size: 16 residues. The CDR3 region is CSARGGTGDSNQPQHF.

The V call is TRBV6-6, the J call TRBJ2-1. Germline-derived CDR1 and CDR2 are MNHNY and SVGAGI (reference sequence). The CDR3 is made up of 12 amino acids. The chain's CDR3 is CASLSNIDEQFF.

J is TRBJ2-1 and V is TRBV14; TCRdb indicates TRBD1, and absent DNA this call remains unverified. The CDR3 has 15 residues. CDR1 and CDR2 (germline): SGHDN, FVKESK. CDR3 residues: CASSHRGAGYNEQFF.

V gene TRBV4-3 combines with J gene TRBJ2-3. Looked up from germline, CDR1 is LGHNA and CDR2 is YSLEER. The CDR3 contains 13 residues. This chain's CDR3 is CASSQDVSDTQYF.

The chain links TRBV10-3 to TRBJ1-5. There are 14 residues in the CDR3. Per the germline V gene, CDR1 is ENHRY and CDR2 is SYGVKD. CDR3 protein: CAISDVVGNQPQHF.

The chain employs TRBV7-6 and TRBJ2-7; lacking DNA, the TRBD1 call made by TCRdb goes unchecked. The germline V gene encodes CDR1 SGHVS and CDR2 FNYEAQ. The CDR3 runs to 11 residues. The CDR3 reads CASSGPGEQYF.

The rearrangement links TRBV9 to TRBJ2-2. Germline CDR1 SGDLS, CDR2 YYNGEE. This CDR3 has 15 residues. The CDR3 reads CASSEGTTNTGELFF.

The gene calls are TRBV20-1 and TRBJ2-7. Looked up from germline, CDR1 is DFQATT and CDR2 is SNEGSKA (reference sequence). The CDR3 covers 12 residues. This chain's CDR3 is CSARGEFYEQYF.

This chain uses TRBV5-4 with TRBJ2-3. The CDR3 consists of 12 residues. Germline V gene data show CDR1 as SGHNT and CDR2 as YYREEE (reference sequence). CDR3 amino acids: CASSPNVDTQYF.

The genes are TRBV13 and TRBJ2-7; there is no DNA to check the TCRdb D call of TRBD1. CDR1 PRHDT and CDR2 FYEKMQ come from the germline V gene (reference sequence). The CDR3 sequence is 15 residues long. Here the CDR3 reads CASSSGTVMSVEQYF.